Below, 24 T cell receptor beta chains from the same sample are listed, as sequenced in a study of T cell changes during pregnancy in multiple sclerosis. The method was immunoSEQ multiplex PCR; TCRdb's version includes in-frame clones alone and lacks a portion of them. Found here are around 80,000 clones, approximately 90% of them singletons; the top ten hold 2.6%. Here the sequenced sample was peripheral blood, taken before pregnancy. These receptors were obtained from a female donor with multiple sclerosis, enrolled in a pregnancy study.

The chain combines TRBV7-2 with TRBJ2-1; TRBD2 is a possible D gene (6 bases). The germline V gene has CDR1 SGHTA and CDR2 FQGNSA. There are 14 residues in the CDR3. V lost 7 bases and J lost 3, with 13 bases in between. The CDR3 DNA follows: TGTGCCAGCAATCTGGGACTTTACTACAATGAGCAGTTCTTC. Encoded protein: CASNLGLYYNEQFF.

A few counts support this clone. This chain links TRBV30 with TRBJ1-1; D unclear. Germline CDR1 GTSNPN, CDR2 SVGIG (reference sequence). CDR3 length: 14 residues. Trimming left V 3 bases short and J 1 base short, with 12 bases between. The CDR3 protein is CAWSRTQSNTEAFF. The CDR3 bases are TGTGCCTGGAGCCGGACTCAATCGAACACTGAAGCTTTCTTT.

CDR3: CASTGTSNNEQFF. The CDR3, as DNA: TGTGCCAGCACCGGGACAAGTAACAATGAGCAGTTCTTC. The chain recombines TRBV7-9 with TRBJ2-1, with D possibly matching TRBD1 (6 bases). CDR1 is SEHNR, CDR2 FQNEAQ, per germline (reference sequence). This CDR3 has 13 amino acids. Trimming shortened V by 7 bases and J by 5 bases, and 12 bases separated the two germline ends. Variable domain in full (rest from reference TRBV7-9 and TRBJ2-1): DTGVSQNPRHKITKRGQNVTFRCDPISEHNRLYWYRQTLGQGPEFLTYFQNEAQLEKSRLLSDRFSAERPKGSFSTLEIQRTEQGDSAMYLCASTGTSNNEQFFGPGTRLTVL.

CDR3 coding DNA: TGTGCCAGCAGTTTGACAGGGGATGGCACTGAAGCTTTCTTT. It yields the protein CASSLTGDGTEAFF. V is TRBV6-5 and J is TRBJ1-1; the match to TRBD1 covers 8 bases. Germline V gene lookup returns CDR1 MNHEY and CDR2 SVGAGI. J lost 4 bases, V lost 4 bases, and 5 bases had no gene match. The CDR3 totals 14 residues.

The rearrangement uses TRBV10-3 and TRBJ2-3, with TRBD1 matching over 7 bases. Germline V gene lookup returns CDR1 ENHRY and CDR2 SYGVKD. The CDR3 is 14 amino acids. With V trimmed by 3 bases and J by 4 bases, 4 bases remained unmatched. For the CDR3, the DNA is TGTGCCATCAGTGACAACACAGGGGCAGATACGCAGTATTTT. Protein product: CAISDNTGADTQYF.

V usage is TRBV2 and J usage is TRBJ1-3; 7 nucleotides line up with TRBD1. With 5 bases clipped from V and 3 bases from J, the junction kept 7 bases outside the gene matches. Germline V lookup: CDR1 SNHLY, CDR2 FYNNEI. The CDR3 extends over 15 amino acids. CDR3 in amino acids: CASSLDRANGNTIYF. The CDR3 bases are TGTGCCAGCAGTCTTGACAGGGCGAATGGAAACACCATATATTTT.

This clone came up once. The CDR3 nucleotides are TGTGCCATCAGTCGGGACAGGTCAAACTATGGCTACACCTTC. This sequence encodes CAISRDRSNYGYTF. The J gene is TRBJ1-2, the V gene TRBV10-3; 8 bases fit TRBD1. The CDR3 is 14 residues long. Trimming at V came to 5 bases and at J to 2 bases, leaving 4 bases not matched to a gene. CDR1 is ENHRY and CDR2 is SYGVKD in the germline V gene.

This rearrangement joins TRBV15 to TRBJ1-5; 8 positions agree with TRBD1. The CDR3 totals 17 residues. Trimming at V came to 0 bases and at J to 5 bases, leaving 9 bases not matched to a gene. Germline V CDR1 and CDR2: LNHNV, YYDKDF (reference sequence). CDR3 region: CATSRDRDRKGDQPQHF. Written as DNA, the CDR3 is TGTGCCACCAGCAGAGACCGGGACAGGAAGGGTGATCAGCCCCAGCATTTT.

V and J are TRBV10-3 and TRBJ1-2, with TRBD1 matching 10 bases. Germline CDR1 and CDR2: ENHRY and SYGVKD. V trimming: 4 bases; J trimming: 3 bases; junction bases outside the gene matches: 14. The length of the CDR3 is 18 residues. This CDR3 is CAISGRGGQGLNHYGYTF. As DNA, the CDR3 is TGTGCCATCAGTGGACGAGGGGGACAGGGGCTCAATCACTATGGCTACACCTTC.

The CDR3 DNA follows: TGTGCCAGCAGCTTGGACAGGGGGGCCTACGAGCAGTACTTC. Encoded protein: CASSLDRGAYEQYF. The V gene is TRBV5-8, the J gene TRBJ2-7; 8 positions match TRBD1. V lost 0 bases, J lost 2 bases, and 1 base stayed unmatched. CDR3 length equals 14 residues. CDR1 and CDR2 from the germline V gene are SGHTS and YDEGEE.

The V gene is TRBV15, the J gene TRBJ2-5; 11 bases fit TRBD2. This CDR3 has 15 residues. V dropped 4 bases and J dropped 10; count of bases not matched to a gene: 11. Germline V gene data show CDR1 as LNHNV and CDR2 as YYDKDF (reference sequence). The CDR3 bases are TGTGCCACCAGCATTGGGACTAGCGGTGGTGTGGACCAGTACTTC. It yields the protein CATSIGTSGGVDQYF. The entire variable domain, with the rest obtained from reference TRBV15 and TRBJ2-5, is as follows: DAMVIQNPRYQVTQFGKPVTLSCSQTLNHNVMYWYQQKSSQAPKLLFHYYDKDFNNEADTPDNFQSRRPNTSFCFLDIRSPGLGDTAMYLCATSIGTSGGVDQYFGPGTRLLVL.

The rearrangement uses TRBV29-1 and TRBJ2-3; 7 bases map to TRBD1. Trimming at V came to 6 bases and at J to 0 bases, leaving 0 bases not matched to a gene. The CDR3 has 12 residues. CDR1 and CDR2 (germline): SQVTM, ANQGSEA. CDR3 in DNA: TGCAGCGTGGACAGGAGCACAGATACGCAGTATTTT. Encoded protein: CSVDRSTDTQYF.

The rearrangement joins TRBV5-4 to TRBJ2-7, with D maybe TRBD1 (5 bases). The germline V gene encodes CDR1 SGHNT and CDR2 YYREEE (reference sequence). Trimming removed 2 bases at V and 4 bases at J, with 16 bases between. This CDR3 comprises 15 residues. Here the CDR3 DNA reads TGTGCCAGCAGCTTCGCTCCAGGGATGGCTTACGAGCAGTACTTC. It encodes CASSFAPGMAYEQYF.

This sequence joins TRBV21-1 and TRBJ1-2. TRBV21-1 is a pseudogene. CDR3 length equals 15 residues. This CDR3 is CASSKDIGGYYGYTF. The CDR3 coding sequence is TGTGCCAGCAGCAAAGACATAGGAGGATACTATGGCTACACCTTC.

The V and J genes are TRBV19 and TRBJ1-5; D ambiguous. The CDR3 spans 15 residues. Germline lookup yields CDR1 LNHDA and CDR2 SQIVND (reference sequence). V lost 3 bases and J lost 1, with 10 bases in between. The CDR3 nucleotides are TGTGCCAGTAGTATGAGCGGAATCAGCAATCAGCCCCAGCATTTT. It encodes CASSMSGISNQPQHF.

The chain employs TRBV19 and TRBJ2-7, with D tentatively TRBD1 (7 bases). CDR1 and CDR2 from the germline V gene are LNHDA and SQIVND (reference sequence). This CDR3 has 15 amino acids. Trimming stripped 4 bases from V and 2 bases from J, with 15 bases between. CDR3 region: CASSTIRGDTYEQYF. The DNA of the CDR3 is TGTGCCAGTAGTACCATCAGGGGGGATACCTACGAGCAGTACTTC.

CDR3 nucleotides: TGCGCCAGCAGCTTGAGGGCAGGGGGCCTCTCCGCGAACACCGGGGAGCTGTTTTTT. Its protein product is CASSLRAGGLSANTGELFF. This rearrangement joins TRBV5-1 to TRBJ2-2; TRBD1 agrees at 8 bases. Per the germline V gene, CDR1 is SGHRS and CDR2 is YFSETQ. The CDR3 covers 19 residues. J gave up 0 bases and V 1 base, and 11 bases lay outside the gene matches.

This chain joins TRBV5-6 and TRBJ1-5, with a possible D match to TRBD1 (5 bases). V was cut by 3 bases and J by 0 bases, with 10 bases left in between. The CDR3 contains 15 residues. From germline, CDR1 is SGHDT and CDR2 YYEEEE. CDR3 protein: CASSYTGHSNQPQHF. The CDR3 DNA reads TGTGCCAGCAGCTATACAGGACATAGCAATCAGCCCCAGCATTTT. Using reference TRBV5-6 and TRBJ1-5 for the parts outside the CDR3, the full variable domain is DAGVTQSPTHLIKTRGQQVTLRCSPKSGHDTVSWYQQALGQGPQFIFQYYEEEERQRGNFPDRFSGHQFPNYSSELNVNALLLGDSALYLCASSYTGHSNQPQHFGDGTRLSIL.

This clone appeared once. This sequence joins TRBV2 and TRBJ2-7; D possibly corresponds to TRBD2 (6 bases). There are 18 residues in the CDR3. Germline values: CDR1 SNHLY, CDR2 FYNNEI. With 0 bases removed from V and 1 base from J, the gap between germline ends came to 19 bases. The CDR3 spells CASSEALRLARISYEQYF. In DNA form, the CDR3 reads TGTGCCAGCAGTGAAGCGCTTCGGCTAGCGAGGATATCCTACGAGCAGTACTTC.

J is TRBJ2-1 and V is TRBV30; 8 nucleotides match TRBD2. The germline V gene encodes CDR1 GTSNPN and CDR2 SVGIG (reference sequence). The CDR3 spans 14 residues. With 3 bases clipped from V and 6 bases from J, the junction kept 7 bases outside the gene matches. This CDR3 is CAWRYSGRGNEQFF. The CDR3 region has the DNA TGTGCCTGGAGGTACAGCGGGAGAGGCAATGAGCAGTTCTTC. The whole variable domain, remainder taken from reference TRBV30 and TRBJ2-1, is SQTIHQWPATLVQPVGSPLSLECTVEGTSNPNLYWYRQAAGRGLQLLFYSVGIGQISSEVPQNLSASRPQDRQFILSSKKLLLSDSGFYLCAWRYSGRGNEQFFGPGTRLTVL.

In its sample, this clone was seen a few times. The chain employs TRBV28 and TRBJ2-1, with 14 bases aligning to TRBD2. V dropped 4 bases and J dropped 9; count of bases not matched to a gene: 8. The CDR3 contains 16 residues. Germline V gives CDR1 MDHEN, CDR2 SYDVKM. CDR3 nucleotide sequence: TGTGCCAGCAGTTCCTCCGGGACTAGCGGGAGAATTGAGCAGTTCTTC. Its protein is CASSSSGTSGRIEQFF.

This chain joins TRBV5-1 and TRBJ1-2; the D is unclear. Trimming stripped 0 bases from V and 4 bases from J, with 7 bases between. The length of the CDR3 is 13 residues. CDR1 and CDR2 from the germline V gene are SGHRS and YFSETQ. CDR3 amino acids: CASSLGRTYGYTF. For the CDR3, the DNA is TGCGCCAGCAGCTTGGGGAGGACCTATGGCTACACCTTC.

The chain has TRBV9 and TRBJ2-5, with 8 positions matching TRBD2. CDR3 length: 16 residues. The J segment lost 3 bases and the V segment lost 0 bases, leaving 7 bases of the junction unmatched. Germline V CDR1 and CDR2: SGDLS, YYNGEE. CDR3 sequence reads: CASSVALAAGEETQYF. Here the CDR3 DNA reads TGTGCCAGCAGCGTAGCTTTGGCAGCGGGGGAAGAGACCCAGTACTTC.

The CDR3 loop is CASSPRYSDTQYF. The CDR3 DNA follows: TGTGCCAGCAGTCCTAGGTACTCCGATACGCAGTATTTT. This chain links TRBV6-6 with TRBJ2-3; D not resolved. Germline CDR1 MNHNY, CDR2 SVGAGI (reference sequence). Trimming took off 5 bases at V and 6 bases at J, with 12 bases between the two ends. The CDR3 has 13 amino acids.